One sample yielded the 5 T cell receptor beta chains listed below, sequenced in a study of blood T cell repertoires in COVID-19. Data came from immunoSEQ multiplex PCR; TCRdb stores just in-frame clones and leaves some out. The data hold roughly 85,000 clones, with under 85% observed a single time. The sequenced material came from peripheral blood. Receptor source: a human donor in a cohort sampled during active COVID-19.

This chain links TRBV5-1 with TRBJ2-7; 9 positions agree with TRBD1. The CDR3 extends over 18 amino acids. Germline values: CDR1 SGHRS, CDR2 YFSETQ. Losses at the gene ends were 5 bases for V and 1 base for J; bases not matched to a gene: 16. The CDR3: CASRAGQGLPTGSYEQYF. The CDR3 coding sequence is TGCGCCAGCAGGGCGGGACAGGGACTACCTACGGGATCCTACGAGCAGTACTTC.

This chain uses TRBV29-1 with TRBJ1-1, with 10 bases lining up with TRBD1. The CDR3 loop spans 13 amino acids. The V gene end was trimmed by 5 bases and the J gene end by 5 bases; junction bases not matched to a gene: 5. Looked up from germline, CDR1 is SQVTM and CDR2 is ANQGSEA. CDR3 amino acids: CSVTRTGGTEAFF. DNA of the CDR3: TGCAGCGTTACCCGGACAGGGGGGACTGAAGCTTTCTTT.

The chain is built from TRBV18 and TRBJ1-5; 9 nucleotides match TRBD1. Trimming at V came to 6 bases and at J to 6 bases, leaving 12 bases not matched to a gene. This CDR3 has 16 residues. Per the germline V gene, CDR1 is KGHSH and CDR2 is LQKENI. CDR3 in amino acids: CASSPLGTGSPQPQHF. CDR3 nucleotides: TGTGCCAGCTCGCCCCTAGGGACAGGGAGTCCTCAGCCCCAGCATTTT.

This chain connects TRBV6-5 to TRBJ1-2; 9 bases map to TRBD1. The CDR3 length is 14 residues. Trimming took 6 bases from V and 8 from J; bases not matched to a gene: 10. CDR1 and CDR2 (germline): MNHEY, SVGAGI. In nucleotides, the CDR3 is TGTGCCAGCAGAAACGGGACAGGGCTATGGGGCTACACCTTC. This sequence encodes CASRNGTGLWGYTF.

The rearrangement links TRBV5-1 to TRBJ1-1, with D perhaps TRBD1 (6 bases). V dropped 1 base and J dropped 4 bases, with 11 bases sitting between them. This CDR3 contains 14 residues. The germline CDR1 and CDR2 sequences are SGHRS and YFSETQ. CDR3 sequence reads: CASSLQGLGTEAFF. The CDR3 nucleotides are TGCGCCAGCAGCTTGCAGGGGTTGGGCACTGAAGCTTTCTTT.